The clone carrying this T cell receptor (beta chain) was observed a handful of times. Its antigen remains unknown. This sample is part of a study of beta chain features in type 1 diabetes. V gave up 4 bases and J gave up 4 bases, with 11 bases separating them. The germline V gene encodes CDR1 SGHRS and CDR2 YFSETQ. CDR3 length: 13 amino acids. The sequenced template was cDNA made from the entire isolated RNA. The repertoire was sequenced with immunoSEQ multiplex PCR; TCRdb's copy has only in-frame clones and lacks some. The sample holds more than 550,000 clones; roughly an eighth are singletons and the top ten take 0.03% to 0.04%. Study conclusions and caveats: Whether HLA type affects TCRB rearrangement stayed undetermined in the present work. TCRB CDR3 length was moderately but significantly reduced in all four CD4+ subsets of Type 1 diabetes patients. In cDNA sequencing, cells with high TCR expression could be over-represented.

Sorted CD4+ subsets: naive, central memory, regulatory, stem cell-like memory (CD45RO/CCR7/CD25/CD127/CD95/CD27 panel). Purities in excess of 95% were seen in all sorted populations. The sample consisted of naive CD4+ T cells from blood. This rearrangement joins TRBV5-1 to TRBJ1-1, with D possibly matching TRBD1 (5 bases). The clonotype comes from a man between 18 and 35 years old with type 1 diabetes. CDR3 sequence: CASSTPGPTEAFF. The CDR3 DNA reads TGCGCCAGCAGCACACCGGGACCCACTGAAGCTTTCTTT. The whole variable domain, remainder taken from reference TRBV5-1 and TRBJ1-1, is KAGVTQTPRYLIKTRGQQVTLSCSPISGHRSVSWYQQTPGQGLQFLFEYFSETQRNKGNFPGRFSGRQFSNSRSEMNVSTLELGDSALYLCASSTPGPTEAFFGQGTRLTVV.